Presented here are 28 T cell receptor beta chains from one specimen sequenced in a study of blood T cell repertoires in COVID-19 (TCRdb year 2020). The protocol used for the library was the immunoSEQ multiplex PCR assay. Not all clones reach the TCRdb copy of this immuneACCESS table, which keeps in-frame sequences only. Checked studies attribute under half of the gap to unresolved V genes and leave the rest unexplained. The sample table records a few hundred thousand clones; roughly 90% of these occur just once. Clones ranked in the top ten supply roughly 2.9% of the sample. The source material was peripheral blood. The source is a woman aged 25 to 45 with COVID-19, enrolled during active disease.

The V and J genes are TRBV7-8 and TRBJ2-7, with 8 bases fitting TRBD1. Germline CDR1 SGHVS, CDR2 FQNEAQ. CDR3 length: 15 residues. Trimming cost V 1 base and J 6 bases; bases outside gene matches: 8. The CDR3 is CASSLVGTGFGEQYF. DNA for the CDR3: TGTGCCAGCAGCTTAGTAGGGACAGGATTCGGCGAGCAGTACTTC.

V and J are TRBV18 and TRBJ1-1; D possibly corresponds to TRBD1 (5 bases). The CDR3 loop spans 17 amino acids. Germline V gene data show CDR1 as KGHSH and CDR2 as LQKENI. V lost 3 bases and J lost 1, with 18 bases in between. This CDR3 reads CASSPTGSYQGNTEAFF. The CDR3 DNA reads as TGTGCCAGCTCACCCACCGGGTCTTACCAGGGGAACACTGAAGCTTTCTTT.

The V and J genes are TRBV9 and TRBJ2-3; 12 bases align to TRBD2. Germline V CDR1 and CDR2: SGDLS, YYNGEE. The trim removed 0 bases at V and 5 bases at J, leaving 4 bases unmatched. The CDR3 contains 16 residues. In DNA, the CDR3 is TGTGCCAGCAGCGTAGGGGCTAGCGGGAGGGGAGATACGCAGTATTTT. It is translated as CASSVGASGRGDTQYF.

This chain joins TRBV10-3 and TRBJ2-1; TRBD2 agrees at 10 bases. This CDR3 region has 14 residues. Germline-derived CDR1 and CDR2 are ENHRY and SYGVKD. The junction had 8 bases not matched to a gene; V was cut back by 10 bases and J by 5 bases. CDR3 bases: TGTGCCACAGAAGGACTAGCGGATAACAATGAGCAGTTCTTC. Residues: CATEGLADNNEQFF.

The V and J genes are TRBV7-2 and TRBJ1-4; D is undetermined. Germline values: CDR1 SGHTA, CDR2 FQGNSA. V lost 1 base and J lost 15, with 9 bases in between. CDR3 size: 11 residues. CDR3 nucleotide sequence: TGTGCCAGCAGCTTAGGCGGTCGGGTGTTTTTT. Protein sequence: CASSLGGRVFF.

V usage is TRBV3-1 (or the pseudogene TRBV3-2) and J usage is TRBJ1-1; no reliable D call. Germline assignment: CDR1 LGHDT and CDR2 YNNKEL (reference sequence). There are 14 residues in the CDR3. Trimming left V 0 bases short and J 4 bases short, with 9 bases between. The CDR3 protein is CASSQDLGLTEAFF. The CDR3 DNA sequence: TGTGCCAGCAGCCAAGATTTGGGCCTCACTGAAGCTTTCTTT.

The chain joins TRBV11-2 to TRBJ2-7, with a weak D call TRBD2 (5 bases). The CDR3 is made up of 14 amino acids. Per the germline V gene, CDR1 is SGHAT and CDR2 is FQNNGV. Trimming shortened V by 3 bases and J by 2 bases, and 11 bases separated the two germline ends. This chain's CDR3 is CASSFVRGPYEQYF. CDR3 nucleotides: TGTGCCAGCAGCTTCGTCCGGGGTCCCTACGAGCAGTACTTC.

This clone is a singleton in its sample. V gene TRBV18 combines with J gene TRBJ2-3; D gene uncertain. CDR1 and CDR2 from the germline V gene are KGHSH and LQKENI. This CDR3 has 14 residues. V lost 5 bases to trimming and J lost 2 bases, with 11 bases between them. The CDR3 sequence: CASSSRASTDTQYF. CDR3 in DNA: TGTGCCAGCTCATCACGGGCCTCCACAGATACGCAGTATTTT.

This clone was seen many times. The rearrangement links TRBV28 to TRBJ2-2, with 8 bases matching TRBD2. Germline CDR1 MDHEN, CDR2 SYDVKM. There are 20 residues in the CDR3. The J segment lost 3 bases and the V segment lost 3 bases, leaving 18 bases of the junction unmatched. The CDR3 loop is CASSFVAGGWRALDTGELFF. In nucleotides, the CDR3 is TGTGCCAGCAGTTTCGTGGCGGGAGGATGGAGGGCTCTAGACACCGGGGAGCTGTTTTTT.

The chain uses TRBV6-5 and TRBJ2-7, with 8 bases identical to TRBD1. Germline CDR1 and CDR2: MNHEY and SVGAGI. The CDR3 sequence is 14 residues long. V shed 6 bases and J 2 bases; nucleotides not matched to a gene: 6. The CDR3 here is CASRHDRGPYEQYF. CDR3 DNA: TGTGCCAGCAGACACGACAGGGGCCCCTACGAGCAGTACTTC.

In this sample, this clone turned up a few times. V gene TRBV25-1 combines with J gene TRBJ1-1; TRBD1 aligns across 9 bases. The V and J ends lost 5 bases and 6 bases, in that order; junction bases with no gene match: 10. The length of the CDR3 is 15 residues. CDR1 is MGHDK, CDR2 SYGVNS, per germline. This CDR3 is CASSKPGQGASEAFF. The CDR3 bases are TGTGCCAGCAGTAAACCGGGACAGGGAGCATCTGAAGCTTTCTTT.

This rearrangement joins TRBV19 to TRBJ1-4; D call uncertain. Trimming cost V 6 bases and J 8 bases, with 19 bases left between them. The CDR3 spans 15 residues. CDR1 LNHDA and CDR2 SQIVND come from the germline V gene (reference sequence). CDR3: CASSVNAGSREKLFF. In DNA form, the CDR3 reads TGTGCCAGTAGCGTAAACGCGGGGTCGCGCGAAAAACTGTTTTTT.

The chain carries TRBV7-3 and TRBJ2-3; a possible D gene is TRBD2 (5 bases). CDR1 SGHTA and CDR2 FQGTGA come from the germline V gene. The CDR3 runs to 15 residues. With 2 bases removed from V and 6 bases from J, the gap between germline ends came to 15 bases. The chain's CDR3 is CASSLSAVVADTQYF. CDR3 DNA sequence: TGTGCCAGCAGCTTATCAGCGGTTGTTGCGGATACGCAGTATTTT.

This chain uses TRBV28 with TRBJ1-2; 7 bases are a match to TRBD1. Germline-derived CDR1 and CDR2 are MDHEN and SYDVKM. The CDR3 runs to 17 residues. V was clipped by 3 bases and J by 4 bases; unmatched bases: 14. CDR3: CASSLGTNRGRLYGYTF. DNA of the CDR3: TGTGCCAGCAGTTTGGGAACTAACAGGGGCCGCCTCTATGGCTACACCTTC.

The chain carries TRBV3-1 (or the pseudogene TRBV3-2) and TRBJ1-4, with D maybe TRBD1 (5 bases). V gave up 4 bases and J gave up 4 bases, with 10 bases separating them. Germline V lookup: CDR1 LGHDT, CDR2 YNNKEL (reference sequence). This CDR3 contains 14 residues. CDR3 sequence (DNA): TGTGCCAGCAGCCGGCGAGACAGTAATGAAAAACTGTTTTTT. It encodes CASSRRDSNEKLFF.

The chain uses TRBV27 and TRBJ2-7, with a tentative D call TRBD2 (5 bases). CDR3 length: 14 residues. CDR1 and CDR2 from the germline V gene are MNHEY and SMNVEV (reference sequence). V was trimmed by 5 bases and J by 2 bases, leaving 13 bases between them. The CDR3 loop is CASSRMAGAYEQYF. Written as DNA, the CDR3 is TGTGCCAGCAGTCGAATGGCCGGGGCCTACGAGCAGTACTTC.

The CDR3 nucleotides are TGTGCCAGCAGTTTAGCGTATAGCACTGAAGCTTTCTTT. Protein sequence: CASSLAYSTEAFF. V is TRBV27 and J is TRBJ1-1; D unclear. V was pared by 2 bases and J by 4 bases, with 8 bases between. The germline gives CDR1 MNHEY, CDR2 SMNVEV (reference sequence). This CDR3 has 13 amino acids.

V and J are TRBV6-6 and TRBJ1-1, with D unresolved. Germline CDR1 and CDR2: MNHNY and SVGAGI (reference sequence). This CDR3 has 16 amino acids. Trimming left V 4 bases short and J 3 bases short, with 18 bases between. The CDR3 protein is CASSFRSSGSDTEAFF. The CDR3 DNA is TGTGCCAGCAGTTTCCGGAGTTCGGGGTCCGACACTGAAGCTTTCTTT.

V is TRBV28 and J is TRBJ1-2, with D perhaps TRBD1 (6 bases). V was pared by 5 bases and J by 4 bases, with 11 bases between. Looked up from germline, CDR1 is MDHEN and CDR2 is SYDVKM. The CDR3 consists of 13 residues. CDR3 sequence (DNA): TGTGCCAGCAGTCGGACAGCAACCTATGGCTACACCTTC. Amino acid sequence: CASSRTATYGYTF.

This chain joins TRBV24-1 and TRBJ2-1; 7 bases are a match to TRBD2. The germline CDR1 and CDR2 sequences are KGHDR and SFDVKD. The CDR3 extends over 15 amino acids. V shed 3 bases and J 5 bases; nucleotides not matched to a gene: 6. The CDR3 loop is CATSDRDLADNEQFF. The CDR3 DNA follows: TGTGCCACCAGTGATCGGGACCTAGCGGACAATGAGCAGTTCTTC.

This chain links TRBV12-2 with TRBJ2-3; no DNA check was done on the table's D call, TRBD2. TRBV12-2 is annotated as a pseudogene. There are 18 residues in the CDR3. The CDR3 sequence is CASRLALRLARSTDTQYF. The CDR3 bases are TGTGCAAGTCGCTTAGCTCTTAGACTAGCTCGAAGCACAGATACGCAGTATTTT.

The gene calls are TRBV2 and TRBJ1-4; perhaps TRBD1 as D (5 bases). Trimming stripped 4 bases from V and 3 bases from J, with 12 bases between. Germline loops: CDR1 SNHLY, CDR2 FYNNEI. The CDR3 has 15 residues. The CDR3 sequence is CASSAGGTSNEKLFF. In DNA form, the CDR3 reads TGTGCCAGCAGTGCCGGGGGTACGTCTAATGAAAAACTGTTTTTT.

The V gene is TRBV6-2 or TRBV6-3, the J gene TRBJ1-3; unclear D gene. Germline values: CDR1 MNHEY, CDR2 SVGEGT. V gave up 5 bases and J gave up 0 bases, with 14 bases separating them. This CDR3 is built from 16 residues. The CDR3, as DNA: TGTGCCAGCAGTAAACTATACTCGAGCTCTGGAAACACCATATATTTT. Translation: CASSKLYSSSGNTIYF.

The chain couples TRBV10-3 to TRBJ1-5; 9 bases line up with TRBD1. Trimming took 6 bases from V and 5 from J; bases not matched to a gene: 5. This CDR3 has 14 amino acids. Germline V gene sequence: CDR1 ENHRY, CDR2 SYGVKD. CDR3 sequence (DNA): TGTGCCATCAGCCTCACAGGGGGCGATCAGCCCCAGCATTTT. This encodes CAISLTGGDQPQHF.

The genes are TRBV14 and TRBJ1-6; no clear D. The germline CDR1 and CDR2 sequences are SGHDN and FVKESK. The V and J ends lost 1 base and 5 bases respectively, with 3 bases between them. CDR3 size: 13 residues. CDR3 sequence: CASSQVNNSPLHF. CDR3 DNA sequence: TGTGCCAGCAGCCAAGTTAATAATTCACCCCTCCACTTT. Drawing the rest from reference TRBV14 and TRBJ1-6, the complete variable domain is EAGVTQFPSHSVIEKGQTVTLRCDPISGHDNLYWYRRVMGKEIKFLLHFVKESKQDESGMPNNRFLAERTGGTYSTLKVQPAELEDSGVYFCASSQVNNSPLHFGNGTRLTVT.

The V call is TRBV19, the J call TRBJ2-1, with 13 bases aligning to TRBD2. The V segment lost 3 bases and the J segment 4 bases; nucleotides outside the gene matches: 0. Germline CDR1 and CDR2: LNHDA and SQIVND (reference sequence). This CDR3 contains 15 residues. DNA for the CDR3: TGTGCCAGTAGTATGACTAGCGGGAGGTACAATGAGCAGTTCTTC. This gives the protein CASSMTSGRYNEQFF.

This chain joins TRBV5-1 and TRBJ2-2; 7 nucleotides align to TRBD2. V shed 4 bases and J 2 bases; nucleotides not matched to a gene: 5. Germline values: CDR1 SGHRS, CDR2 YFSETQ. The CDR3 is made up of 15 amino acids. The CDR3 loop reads CASSLLAGNTGELFF. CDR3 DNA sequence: TGCGCCAGCAGCCTCTTAGCGGGTAACACCGGGGAGCTGTTTTTT.

As DNA, the CDR3 is TGTGCCAGCAGCCCCGATTGGGGGGAGGGCTATGGCTACACCTTC. It is translated as CASSPDWGEGYGYTF. J is TRBJ1-2 and V is TRBV7-8; weak D call: TRBD1 (5 bases). Germline values: CDR1 SGHVS, CDR2 FQNEAQ. The CDR3 length is 15 residues. Trimming took 5 bases from V and 4 from J, leaving 17 bases between them.